This T cell receptor (beta chain) stems from a study of T cell responses to AZD1222 COVID-19 vaccine. Profiled with immunoSEQ multiplex PCR; TCRdb holds only in-frame clones, not every one. The table lists approximately 77,000 clones, about 92% of them singletons. Study-level findings and limits: At baseline, seropositivity was found in only six or seven AZD1222 recipients. No day 14 peak samples; only post-peak repertoires were characterized. In the spike-specific TCR repertoire, nearly half reportedly target unmutated variant regions.

The CDR3 has 13 residues. CDR1 and CDR2 (germline): MDHEN, SYDVKM. The germline V and J ends were trimmed by 5 bases and 6 bases, with 12 bases remaining between them. As concerns this clone: Its antigen is undetermined.

The sequence derives from an adult in good health. The sample in question was peripheral blood, obtained on day 0 of MenACWY control vaccination. The J gene is TRBJ2-3, the V gene TRBV28, with D unclear. The CDR3 sequence: CASSRDGLDTQYF. CDR3 bases: TGTGCCAGCAGTCGAGACGGTTTGGATACGCAGTATTTT. Based on the CDR3 plus reference TRBV28 and TRBJ2-3, the full variable domain is DVKVTQSSRYLVKRTGEKVFLECVQDMDHENMFWYRQDPGLGLRLIYFSYDVKMKEKGDIPEGYSVSREKKERFSLILESASTNQTSMYLCASSRDGLDTQYFGPGTRLTVL.